This TCR beta chain is drawn from a study of T cell responses to AZD1222 COVID-19 vaccine. Study conclusions and caveats: Only a handful of AZD1222 recipients were seropositive at baseline. Sampled repertoires all dated from after the peak T cell response. The donor group comprised mostly white British people and more females; the analysis possibly underestimated clonal diversity. When two AZD1222 doses had been given, Spike-specific TCR breadth and depth rose.

The table came from immunoSEQ multiplex PCR; TCRdb's copy has only in-frame clones and leaves some out. The table records roughly 80,000 clones, approximately 88% of them present only once. The V end lost 1 base, the J end lost 2 bases, and 13 bases lay between the germline ends. The CDR3 spans 15 residues. Germline-derived CDR1 and CDR2 are GTSNPN and SVGIG (reference sequence). As to this clone: Its antigen is not known.

This clonotype was sampled from an adult who received the AZD1222 COVID-19 vaccine. This sequence joins TRBV30 and TRBJ2-3, with unresolved D. This specimen consisted of peripheral blood, obtained 28 days after the second AZD1222 dose. The CDR3 protein is CAWSGVGRDTDTQYF. CDR3 sequence (DNA): TGTGCCTGGAGTGGTGTAGGCCGAGACACAGATACGCAGTATTTT.